This entry describes one TCR beta chain. No antigen is known for it. The V gene's germline CDR1 is SNHLY and CDR2 FYNNEI. The CDR3 spans 14 residues. Trimming cost V 3 bases and J 6 bases; bases outside gene matches: 4. Method: immunoSEQ multiplex PCR; TCRdb's copy keeps in-frame clones and lacks some. The sample holds around 61,000 clones; approximately 81% are singletons and the top ten take under 0.6%. This record comes from a study of OX40 agonist ivuxolimab in advanced cancers. The wider study: Ivuxolimab was delivered to patients intravenously every 2 weeks at doses spanning 0.01 to 10 mg/kg. Findings and limits, study-wide: Expanded clones were, on average, more numerous in CD8+ T cells than in CD4+.

This clonotype originated in an adult with an advanced solid tumor such as melanoma, head and neck, liver or kidney cancer. The chain employs TRBV2 and TRBJ1-1; TRBD1 matches at 10 bases. Sequencing was performed on CD4+ or CD8+ T cells sorted from blood, taken in a trial of the OX40 agonist ivuxolimab. The CDR3 spells CASSETGGAAEAFF. The CDR3 bases are TGTGCCAGCAGTGAGACAGGGGGCGCGGCTGAAGCTTTCTTT.